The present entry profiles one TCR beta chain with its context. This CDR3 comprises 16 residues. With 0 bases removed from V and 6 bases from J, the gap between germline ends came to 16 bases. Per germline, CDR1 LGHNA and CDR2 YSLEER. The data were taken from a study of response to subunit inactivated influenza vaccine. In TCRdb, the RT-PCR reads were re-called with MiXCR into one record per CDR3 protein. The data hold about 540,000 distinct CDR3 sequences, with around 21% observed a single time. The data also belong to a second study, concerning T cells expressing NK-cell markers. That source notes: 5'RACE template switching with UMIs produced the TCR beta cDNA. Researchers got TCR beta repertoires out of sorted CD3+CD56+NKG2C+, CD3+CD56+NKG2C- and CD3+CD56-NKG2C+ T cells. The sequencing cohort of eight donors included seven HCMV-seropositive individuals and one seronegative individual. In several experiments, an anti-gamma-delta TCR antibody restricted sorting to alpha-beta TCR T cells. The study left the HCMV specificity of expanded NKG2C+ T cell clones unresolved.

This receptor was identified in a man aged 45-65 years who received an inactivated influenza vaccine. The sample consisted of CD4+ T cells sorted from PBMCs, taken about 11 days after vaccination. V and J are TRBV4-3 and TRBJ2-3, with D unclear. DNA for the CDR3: TGCGCCAGCAGCCAAGATTACCCGTTATCAGCTGATACGCAGTATTTT. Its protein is CASSQDYPLSADTQYF.